This T cell receptor beta chain was captured by sequencing in a study of T cells after yellow fever vaccination. General study results and limits: Reappearance after the booster was seen for most primary-vaccination clones, at 95% to 97% CD4 and 85% to 90% CD8. Only a minor proportion of clonotypes was detected across both CD4 and CD8 compartments.

This clonotype was recorded at least ten times. What it binds is not known. In making TCR cDNA, 5'RACE template switching added a universal primer site and UMIs to it. TCRdb processed the 5' RACE reads anew with MiXCR; each CDR3 protein has one entry. The sample holds about 240,000 distinct CDR3 sequences, roughly 7.2% seen once. This specimen was CD4+ T cells sorted from PBMCs, taken 15 days after the yellow fever booster vaccination. The receptor comes from a man aged 25 to 40 who received the YFV17D yellow fever vaccine.

CDR3 loop: CASSPGGTQYF. CDR3 nucleotides: TGTGCCAGCAGCCCGGGGGGGACCCAGTACTTC. V is TRBV6-5 and J is TRBJ2-5, with 7 bases lining up with TRBD2. The J segment lost 7 bases and the V segment lost 6 bases, leaving 2 bases of the junction unmatched. The CDR3 spans 11 residues. CDR1 MNHEY and CDR2 SVGAGI come from the germline V gene.